Following are 7 T cell receptor beta chains from one sample sequenced in a study of cytomegalovirus exposure and HLA in healthy donors (dated by TCRdb to 2017 to 2019). Receptor amplification or capture employed the immunoSEQ multiplex PCR assay. A mixture of 60 forward primers for TCR Vbeta segments and 13 reverse primers for TCR Jbeta segments was used in the multiplex PCR. TCRdb's version of the immuneACCESS table is confined to in-frame rearrangements and falls short of the full clone set. An unresolved V gene accounts for under half of the shortfall where checked; the remainder is of unknown origin. Per the sample table, the count is approximately 150,000 clones. The ten largest clones add up to 1.5% to 2% of the sample. Sequencing used PBMCs. The receptors originated from a woman aged 50 to 60 in good health and CMV-seronegative.

The chain uses TRBV10-3 and TRBJ1-2; the match to TRBD1 covers 9 bases. The V and J ends lost 10 bases and 5 bases, in that order; junction bases with no gene match: 11. The CDR3 totals 14 residues. Germline V gene sequence: CDR1 ENHRY, CDR2 SYGVKD. In DNA, the CDR3 is TGTGCCACCGCGGGGACAGGGAAGGTTTATGGCTACACCTTC. This codes for CATAGTGKVYGYTF.

The V gene is TRBV7-2, the J gene TRBJ2-2; TRBD2 might be the D (6 bases). Germline values: CDR1 SGHTA, CDR2 FQGNSA. The CDR3 loop spans 15 amino acids. The germline V and J ends were trimmed by 3 bases and 2 bases, with 10 bases remaining between them. DNA for the CDR3: TGTGCCAGCAGCTTTCTTAGCGGAAACACCGGGGAGCTGTTTTTT. Residues: CASSFLSGNTGELFF. Drawing the rest from reference TRBV7-2 and TRBJ2-2, the complete variable domain is GAGVSQSPSNKVTEKGKDVELRCDPISGHTALYWYRQSLGQGLEFLIYFQGNSAPDKSGLPSDRFSAERTGGSVSTLTIQRTQQEDSAVYLCASSFLSGNTGELFFGEGSRLTVL.

This rearrangement joins TRBV29-1 to TRBJ2-2, with TRBD2 matching 12 bases. Germline CDR1 SQVTM, CDR2 ANQGSEA. Losses at the gene ends were 6 bases for V and 10 bases for J; bases not matched to a gene: 9. This CDR3 has 14 amino acids. The CDR3 sequence: CSVKRLAGVEELFF. The CDR3 DNA reads as TGCAGCGTGAAAAGACTAGCGGGAGTAGAGGAGCTGTTTTTT.

The chain has TRBV15 and TRBJ1-2; D is perhaps TRBD1 (6 bases). Per germline, CDR1 LNHNV and CDR2 YYDKDF (reference sequence). V was cut by 2 bases and J by 4 bases, with 17 bases left in between. The CDR3 spans 16 residues. CDR3 DNA: TGTGCCACCAGCAGACGGGCGGACAGTCTTTTCTATGGCTACACCTTC. It translates to CATSRRADSLFYGYTF.

The chain employs TRBV18 and TRBJ2-7; 12 bases are shared with TRBD1. This CDR3 contains 15 residues. J gave up 5 bases and V 3 bases, and 5 bases lay outside the gene matches. Germline CDR1 and CDR2: KGHSH and LQKENI. The CDR3 sequence is CASSPGQGALNEQYF. The CDR3 DNA sequence: TGTGCCAGCTCACCGGGACAGGGGGCGCTTAACGAGCAGTACTTC.

This rearrangement joins TRBV4-2 to TRBJ2-2; 11 bases match TRBD2. The ends lost 1 base at V and 4 bases at J; junction bases unmatched: 5. There are 17 residues in the CDR3. CDR1 and CDR2 from the germline V gene are LGHNA and YNFKEQ. The CDR3 here is CASSQGLGTSGTGELFF. CDR3 coding DNA: TGTGCCAGCAGCCAAGGTCTAGGGACTAGCGGCACCGGGGAGCTGTTTTTT.

The CDR3, as DNA: TGTGCCAGCAGGGGGTCAGGGGGCGATCAGGTTCATGGCTATGGCTACACCTTC. Translating it yields CASRGSGGDQVHGYGYTF. The chain has TRBV9 and TRBJ1-2; TRBD1 matches 8 bases. The CDR3 extends over 18 amino acids. The V segment lost 5 bases and the J segment 4 bases; nucleotides outside the gene matches: 19. Germline assignment: CDR1 SGDLS and CDR2 YYNGEE.